This T cell receptor beta chain emerged from a study of vaccination effects on CD4 cells after COVID-19. Study conclusions and caveats: After vaccination, at late timepoints, clones induced by infection and by vaccine contracted markedly.

Generated by immunoSEQ multiplex PCR, the TCRdb table keeps only in-frame clones and is missing some. This sample has 25,000 to 35,000 clones, with about two thirds found just once. A word on this clone: Its antigen is unidentified.

Sequencing followed a ViraFEST assay step that expanded antigen-specific CD4+ T cells with viral peptide pools. A 10-day culture period preceded the isolation of CD4+ T cells. Participants were vaccinated with two doses of either the BNT162b2 or mRNA-1273 vaccine. Germline loops: CDR1 LGHDT, CDR2 YNNKEL (reference sequence). With 3 bases removed from V and 2 bases from J, the gap between germline ends came to 17 bases. CDR3 size: 18 residues. This TCR was sampled from a human donor who received a COVID-19 vaccine. Sequenced here: CD4+ T cells from PBMCs cultured with SARS-CoV-2 spike peptides, sampled after COVID-19 vaccination. V gene TRBV3-1 (or the pseudogene TRBV3-2) combines with J gene TRBJ2-6; D could derive from TRBD1 or TRBD2 (5 bases each). The DNA of the CDR3 is TGTGCCAGCAGCCAGGGGACGAAGGTGGGACCTGGGGCCAACGTCCTGACTTTC. Amino acids: CASSQGTKVGPGANVLTF.